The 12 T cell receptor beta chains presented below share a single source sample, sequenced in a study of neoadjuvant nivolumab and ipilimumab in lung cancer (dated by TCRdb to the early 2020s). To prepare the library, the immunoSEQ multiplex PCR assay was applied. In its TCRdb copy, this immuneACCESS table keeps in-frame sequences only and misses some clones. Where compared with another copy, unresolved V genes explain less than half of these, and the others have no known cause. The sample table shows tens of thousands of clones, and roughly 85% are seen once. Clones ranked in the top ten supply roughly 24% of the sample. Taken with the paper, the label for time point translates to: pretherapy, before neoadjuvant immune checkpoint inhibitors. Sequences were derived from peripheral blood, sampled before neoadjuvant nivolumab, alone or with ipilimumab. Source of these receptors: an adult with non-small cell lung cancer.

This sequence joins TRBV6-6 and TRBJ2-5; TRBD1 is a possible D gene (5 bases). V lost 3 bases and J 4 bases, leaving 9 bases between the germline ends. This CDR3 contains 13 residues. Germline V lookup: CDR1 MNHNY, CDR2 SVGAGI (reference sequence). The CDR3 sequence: CASSYQGGETQYF. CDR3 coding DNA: TGTGCCAGCAGTTATCAGGGCGGAGAGACCCAGTACTTC.

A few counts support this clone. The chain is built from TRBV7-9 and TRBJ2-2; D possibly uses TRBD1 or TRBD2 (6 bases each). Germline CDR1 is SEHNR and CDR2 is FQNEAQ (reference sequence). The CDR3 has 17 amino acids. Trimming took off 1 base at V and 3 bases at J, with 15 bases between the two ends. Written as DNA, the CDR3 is TGTGCCAGCAGCTTAGATGGTTGGGGGGCGTACACCGGGGAGCTGTTTTTT. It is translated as CASSLDGWGAYTGELFF.

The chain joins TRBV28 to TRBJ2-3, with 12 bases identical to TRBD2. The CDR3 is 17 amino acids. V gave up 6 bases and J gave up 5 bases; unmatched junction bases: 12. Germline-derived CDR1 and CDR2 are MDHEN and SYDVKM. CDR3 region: CASSPLAGGMLRDTQYF. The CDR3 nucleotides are TGTGCCAGCAGCCCACTAGCGGGAGGAATGTTGAGAGATACGCAGTATTTT.

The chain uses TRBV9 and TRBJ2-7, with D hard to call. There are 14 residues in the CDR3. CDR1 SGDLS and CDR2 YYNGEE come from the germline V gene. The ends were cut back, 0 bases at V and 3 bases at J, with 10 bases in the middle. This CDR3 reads CASSVGGEFYEQYF. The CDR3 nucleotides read TGTGCCAGCAGCGTAGGTGGGGAATTCTACGAGCAGTACTTC.

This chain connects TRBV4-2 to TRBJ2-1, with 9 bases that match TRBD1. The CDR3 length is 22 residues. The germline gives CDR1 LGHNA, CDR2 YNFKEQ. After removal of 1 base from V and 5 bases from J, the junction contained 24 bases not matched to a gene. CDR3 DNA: TGTGCCAGCAGCCAAGTCGCAGTATTCCTCGACAGGGGGGAGAGCGTCCACAATGAGCAGTTCTTC. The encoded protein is CASSQVAVFLDRGESVHNEQFF.

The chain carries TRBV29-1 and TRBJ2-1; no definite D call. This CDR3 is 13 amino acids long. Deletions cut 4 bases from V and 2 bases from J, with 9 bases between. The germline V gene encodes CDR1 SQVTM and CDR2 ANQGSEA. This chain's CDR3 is CSVGGKTYNEQFF. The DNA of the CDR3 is TGCAGCGTTGGGGGAAAAACCTACAATGAGCAGTTCTTC.

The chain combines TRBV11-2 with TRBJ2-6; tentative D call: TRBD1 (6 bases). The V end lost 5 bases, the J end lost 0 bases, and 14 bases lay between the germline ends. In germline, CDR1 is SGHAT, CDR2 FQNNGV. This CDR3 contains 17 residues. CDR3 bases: TGTGCCAGCAGCACCCTAGGACAGTACTCTGGGGCCAACGTCCTGACTTTC. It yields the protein CASSTLGQYSGANVLTF.

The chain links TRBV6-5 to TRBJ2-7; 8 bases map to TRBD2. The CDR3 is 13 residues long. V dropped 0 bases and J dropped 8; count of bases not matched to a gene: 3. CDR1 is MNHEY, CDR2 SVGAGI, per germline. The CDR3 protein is CASSYSRLAQQYF. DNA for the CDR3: TGTGCCAGCAGTTACTCGAGACTAGCGCAGCAGTACTTC.

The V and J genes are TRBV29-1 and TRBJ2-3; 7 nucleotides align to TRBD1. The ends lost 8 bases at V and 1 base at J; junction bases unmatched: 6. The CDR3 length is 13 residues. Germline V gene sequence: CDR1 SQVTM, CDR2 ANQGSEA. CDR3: CSTRQGGTDTQYF. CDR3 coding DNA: TGCAGCACTCGACAGGGCGGCACAGATACGCAGTATTTT.

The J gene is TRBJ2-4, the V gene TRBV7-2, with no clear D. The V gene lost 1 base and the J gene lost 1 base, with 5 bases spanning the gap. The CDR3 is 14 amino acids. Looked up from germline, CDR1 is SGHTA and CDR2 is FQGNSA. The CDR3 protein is CASSLVGAKNIQYF. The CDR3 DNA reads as TGTGCCAGCAGCTTAGTAGGGGCCAAAAACATTCAGTACTTC.

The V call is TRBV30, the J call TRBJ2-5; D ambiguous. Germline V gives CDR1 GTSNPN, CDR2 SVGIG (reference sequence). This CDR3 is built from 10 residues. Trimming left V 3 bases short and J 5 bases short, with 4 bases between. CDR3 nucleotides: TGTGCCTGGAGGATGGAGACCCAGTACTTC. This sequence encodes CAWRMETQYF. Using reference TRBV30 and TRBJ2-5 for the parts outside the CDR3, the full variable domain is SQTIHQWPATLVQPVGSPLSLECTVEGTSNPNLYWYRQAAGRGLQLLFYSVGIGQISSEVPQNLSASRPQDRQFILSSKKLLLSDSGFYLCAWRMETQYFGPGTRLLVL.

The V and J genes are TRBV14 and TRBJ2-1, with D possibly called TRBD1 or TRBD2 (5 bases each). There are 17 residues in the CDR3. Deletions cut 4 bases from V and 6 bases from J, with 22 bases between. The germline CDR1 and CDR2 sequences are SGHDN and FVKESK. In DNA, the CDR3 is TGTGCCAGCAGCCCCCAGGGACCGAACCCCAGCCTCAATGAGCAGTTCTTC. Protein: CASSPQGPNPSLNEQFF.